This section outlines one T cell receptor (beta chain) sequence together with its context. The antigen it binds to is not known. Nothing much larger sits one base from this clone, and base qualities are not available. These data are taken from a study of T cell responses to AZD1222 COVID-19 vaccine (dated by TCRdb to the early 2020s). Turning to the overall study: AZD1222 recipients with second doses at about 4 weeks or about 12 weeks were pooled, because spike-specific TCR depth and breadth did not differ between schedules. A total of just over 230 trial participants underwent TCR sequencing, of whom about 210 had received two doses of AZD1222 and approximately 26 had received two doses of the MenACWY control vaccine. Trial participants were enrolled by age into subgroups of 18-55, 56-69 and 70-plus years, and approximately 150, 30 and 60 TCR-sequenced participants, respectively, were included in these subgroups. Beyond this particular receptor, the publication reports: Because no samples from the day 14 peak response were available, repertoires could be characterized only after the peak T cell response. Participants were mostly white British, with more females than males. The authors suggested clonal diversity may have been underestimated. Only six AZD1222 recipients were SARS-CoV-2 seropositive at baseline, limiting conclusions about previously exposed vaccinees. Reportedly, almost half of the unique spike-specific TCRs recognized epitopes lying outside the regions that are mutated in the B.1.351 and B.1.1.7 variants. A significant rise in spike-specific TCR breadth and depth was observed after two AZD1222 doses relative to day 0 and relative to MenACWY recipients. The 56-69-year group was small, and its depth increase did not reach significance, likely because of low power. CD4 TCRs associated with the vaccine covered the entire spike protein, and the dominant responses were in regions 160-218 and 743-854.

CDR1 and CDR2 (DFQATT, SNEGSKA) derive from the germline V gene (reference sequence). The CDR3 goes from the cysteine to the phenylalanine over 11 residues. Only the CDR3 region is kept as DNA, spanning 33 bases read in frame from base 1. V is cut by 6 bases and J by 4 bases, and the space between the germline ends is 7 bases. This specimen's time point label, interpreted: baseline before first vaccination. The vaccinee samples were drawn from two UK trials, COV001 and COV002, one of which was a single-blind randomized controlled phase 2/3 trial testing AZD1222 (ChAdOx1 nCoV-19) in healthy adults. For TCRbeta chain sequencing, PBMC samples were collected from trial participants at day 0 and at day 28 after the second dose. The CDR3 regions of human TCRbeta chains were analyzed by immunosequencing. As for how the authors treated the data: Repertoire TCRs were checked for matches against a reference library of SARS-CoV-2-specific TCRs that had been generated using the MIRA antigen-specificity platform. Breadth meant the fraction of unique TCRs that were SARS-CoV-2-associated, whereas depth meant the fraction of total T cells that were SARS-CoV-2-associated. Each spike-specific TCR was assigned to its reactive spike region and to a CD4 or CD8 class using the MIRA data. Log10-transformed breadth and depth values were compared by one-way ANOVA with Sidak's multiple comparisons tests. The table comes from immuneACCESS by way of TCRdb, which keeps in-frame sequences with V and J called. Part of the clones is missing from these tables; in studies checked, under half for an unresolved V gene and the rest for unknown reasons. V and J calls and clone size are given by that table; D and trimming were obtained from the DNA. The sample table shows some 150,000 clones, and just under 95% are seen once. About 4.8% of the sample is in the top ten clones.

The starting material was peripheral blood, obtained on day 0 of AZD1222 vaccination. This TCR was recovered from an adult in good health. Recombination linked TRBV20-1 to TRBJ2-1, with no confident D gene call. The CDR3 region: CSAGPYNEQFF. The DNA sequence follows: TGCAGTGCAGGACCGTACAATGAGCAGTTCTTC.